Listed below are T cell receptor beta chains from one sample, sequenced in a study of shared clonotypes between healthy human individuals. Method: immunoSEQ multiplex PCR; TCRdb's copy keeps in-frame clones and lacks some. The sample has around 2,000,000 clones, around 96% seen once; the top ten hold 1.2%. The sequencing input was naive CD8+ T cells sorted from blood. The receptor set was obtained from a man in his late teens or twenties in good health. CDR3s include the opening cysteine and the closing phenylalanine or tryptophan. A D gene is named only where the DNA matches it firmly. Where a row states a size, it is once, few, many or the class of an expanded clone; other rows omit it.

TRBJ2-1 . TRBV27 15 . TGTGCCAGCAGCCGGGGCAGGGATTGGGACAATGAGCAGTTCTTC CASSRGRDWDNEQFF
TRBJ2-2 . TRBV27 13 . TGTGCCAGCAGTTTACTTGGAACCGGGGAGCTGTTTTTT CASSLLGTGELFF
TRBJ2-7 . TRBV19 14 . TGTGCCAGTAGTGAGATGGGGGTCTCCTACGAGCAGTACTTC CASSEMGVSYEQYF
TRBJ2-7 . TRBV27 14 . TGTGCCAGCAGTTTATTGGGGGACTCCTACGAGCAGTACTTC CASSLLGDSYEQYF
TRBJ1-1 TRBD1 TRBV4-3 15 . TGCGCCAGCAGCCAGGTAGACAGGGTTGACACTGAAGCTTTCTTT CASSQVDRVDTEAFF
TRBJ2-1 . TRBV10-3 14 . TGTGCCATCAGTGACGTCATTGACCAAAATGAGCAGTTCTTC CAISDVIDQNEQFF
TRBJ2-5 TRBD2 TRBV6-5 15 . TGTGCCAGCAACTTAGCGGGTTTTTCACAAGAGACCCAGTACTTC CASNLAGFSQETQYF
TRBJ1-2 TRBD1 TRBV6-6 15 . TGTGCCAGCAGTAAACAGGGGGCAAAGAACTATGGCTACACCTTC CASSKQGAKNYGYTF
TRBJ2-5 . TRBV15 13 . TGTGCCACCAGCAGAGATAGTTTGGAGACCCAGTACTTC CATSRDSLETQYF
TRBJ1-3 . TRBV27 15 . TGTGCCAGCAGTTTACGGGCGGGTCCTGGAAACACCATATATTTT CASSLRAGPGNTIYF
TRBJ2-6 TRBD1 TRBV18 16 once TGTGCCAGCTTAGGGACAGGAAACTCTGGGGCCAACGTCCTGACTTTC CASLGTGNSGANVLTF
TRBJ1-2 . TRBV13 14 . TGTGCCAGCAGCTTTAGGGCTTCGTCCTATGGCTACACCTTC CASSFRASSYGYTF
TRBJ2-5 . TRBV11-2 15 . TGTGCCAGCAGCTTAGATGGTAGTAGCCGAGAGACCCAGTACTTC CASSLDGSSRETQYF
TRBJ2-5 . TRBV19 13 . TGTGCCAGTAGTATAGACCTTGAAGAGACCCAGTACTTC CASSIDLEETQYF
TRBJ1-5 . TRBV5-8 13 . TGTGCCAGCAGCAGGGGCGTCGGTCAGCCCCAGCATTTT CASSRGVGQPQHF
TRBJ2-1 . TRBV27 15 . TGTGCCAGCAGTTTAGAGGCAGGGCCCTACAATGAGCAGTTCTTC CASSLEAGPYNEQFF
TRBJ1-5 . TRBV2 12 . TGTGCCAGCAGCGACGGTAACAGGGCCCAGCATTTT CASSDGNRAQHF
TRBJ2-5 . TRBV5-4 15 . TGTGCCAGCAGCTCTCTATCGGACAGCCAAGAGACCCAGTACTTC CASSSLSDSQETQYF
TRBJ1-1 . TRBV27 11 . TGTGCCAGCAGAGAGAACACTGAAGCTTTCTTT CASRENTEAFF
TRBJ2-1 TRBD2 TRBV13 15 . TGTGCCAGCAGCTTAGGGACTAGCAGATACAATGAGCAGTTCTTC CASSLGTSRYNEQFF
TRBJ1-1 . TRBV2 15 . TGTGCCAGCAGTTTTCTCCGGGACGGAGACACTGAAGCTTTCTTT CASSFLRDGDTEAFF
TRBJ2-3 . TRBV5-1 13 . TGCGCCAGCAGCGAGGGACATCAAGATACGCAGTATTTT CASSEGHQDTQYF
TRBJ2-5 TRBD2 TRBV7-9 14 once TGTGCCAGCGGATCTAGCGGGCTTGGGGAGACCCAGTACTTC CASGSSGLGETQYF
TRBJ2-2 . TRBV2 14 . TGTGCCAGCAGTGCCTGGGCAGAGGCCGGGGAGCTGTTTTTT CASSAWAEAGELFF
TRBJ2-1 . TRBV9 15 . TGTGCCAGCAGCGTAGGCGGGGCATCCTACAATGAGCAGTTCTTC CASSVGGASYNEQFF
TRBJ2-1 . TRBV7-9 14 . TGTGCCAGCAGCCTAGGCCCAAGTGAAAATGAGCAGTTCTTC CASSLGPSENEQFF
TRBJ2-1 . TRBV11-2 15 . TGTGCCAGCAGCTTTACGGCTAGTACTCTGTATGAGCAGTTCTTC CASSFTASTLYEQFF
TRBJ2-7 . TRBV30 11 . TGTGCCTGGAGTGTTGCGGACGAGCAGTACTTC CAWSVADEQYF
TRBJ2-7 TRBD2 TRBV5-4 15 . TGTGCCAGCAGCTTGGGGCGGGGGGGCTCCTACGAGCAGTACTTC CASSLGRGGSYEQYF
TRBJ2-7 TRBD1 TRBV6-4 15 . TGTGCCAGCAGAGAGCGTGGACAGGGAATATACGAGCAGTACTTC CASRERGQGIYEQYF
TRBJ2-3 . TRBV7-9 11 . TGTGCCAGCAGTACGGGGGATACGCAGTATTTT CASSTGDTQYF
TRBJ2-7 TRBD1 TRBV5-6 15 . TGTGCCAGCAGCTTAACGGGACAGGGTCTAGACGAGCAGTACTTC CASSLTGQGLDEQYF
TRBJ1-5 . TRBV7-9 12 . TGTGCCAGCAGCTTAGGTAATCAGCCCCAGCATTTT CASSLGNQPQHF
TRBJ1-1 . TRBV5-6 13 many TGTGCCAGCACCGAGGACAGGAACACTGAAGCTTTCTTT CASTEDRNTEAFF
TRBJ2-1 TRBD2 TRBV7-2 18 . TGTGCCAGCAGCTTGCCCTGGAGGCTTAGCGGGGGGTACAATGAGCAGTTCTTC CASSLPWRLSGGYNEQFF
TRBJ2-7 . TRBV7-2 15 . TGTGCCAGCAGCTTAGAGCCCTCCTATACCTACGAGCAGTACTTC CASSLEPSYTYEQYF
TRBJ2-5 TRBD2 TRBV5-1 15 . TGCGCCAGCAGCTTGTTTCCTAGCGGGAAAGAGACCCAGTACTTC CASSLFPSGKETQYF
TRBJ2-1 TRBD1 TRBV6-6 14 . TGTGCCAGCAGCTCCGTGACAGGGGGCAATGAGCAGTTCTTC CASSSVTGGNEQFF
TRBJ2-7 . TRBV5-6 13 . TGTGCCAGCAGCTGGGGCCAATCCTACGAGCAGTACTTC CASSWGQSYEQYF
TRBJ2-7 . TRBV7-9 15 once TGTGCCAGCAGTACCTCGACAGCTACAAGGTACGAGCAGTACTTC CASSTSTATRYEQYF
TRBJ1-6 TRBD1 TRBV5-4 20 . TGTGCCAGCAGCGCCGGGACAGGGGAAGAGCTCAGCTCCTATAATTCACCCCTCCACTTT CASSAGTGEELSSYNSPLHF
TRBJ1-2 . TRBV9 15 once TGTGCCAGCAGTGGGTGGGGTGCCGTTAACTATGGCTACACCTTC CASSGWGAVNYGYTF
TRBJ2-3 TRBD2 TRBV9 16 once TGTGCCAGCACCTTAGGGCCGAGCGGGGGCACAGATACGCAGTATTTT CASTLGPSGGTDTQYF
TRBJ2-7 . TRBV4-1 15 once TGCGCCAGCAGCCCCTTGGGTGGCGGGGACTACGAGCAGTACTTC CASSPLGGGDYEQYF
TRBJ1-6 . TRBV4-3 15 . TGCGCCAGCAGCCAACTGAGCTCCTATAATTCACCCCTCCACTTT CASSQLSSYNSPLHF
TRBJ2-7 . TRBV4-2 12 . TGTGCCAGCAGCCAAGAGGGCTACGAGCAGTACTTC CASSQEGYEQYF
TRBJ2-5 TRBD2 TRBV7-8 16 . TGTGCCAGCACCGATATCACGACTAGCCACCAAGAGACCCAGTACTTC CASTDITTSHQETQYF
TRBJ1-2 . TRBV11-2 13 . TGTGCCAGCAGCTTAAACTCCCTCTATGGCTACACCTTC CASSLNSLYGYTF
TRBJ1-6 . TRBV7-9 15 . TGTGCCAGCAGCTTAGTTGGGGGTTCTACTTCACCCCTCCACTTT CASSLVGGSTSPLHF
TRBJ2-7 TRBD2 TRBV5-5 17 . TGTGCCAGCAGCCCTGGACTAGCGGGGGCCGGAGGATACGAGCAGTACTTC CASSPGLAGAGGYEQYF
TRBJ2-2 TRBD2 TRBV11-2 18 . TGTGCCAGCAGCCCTTCCCCTCGGACTAGCGGCCCTACCGGGGAGCTGTTTTTT CASSPSPRTSGPTGELFF
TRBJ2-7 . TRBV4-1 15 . TGCGCCAGCAGCCAAGATCCGTCGGGGTACTACGAGCAGTACTTC CASSQDPSGYYEQYF
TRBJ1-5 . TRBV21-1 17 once TGTGCCAGCAGCAAAAGATATCGGGGTTTCGACAATCAGCCCCAGCATTTT CASSKRYRGFDNQPQHF
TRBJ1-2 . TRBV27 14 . TGTGCCAGCAGCCCGGGTGCAGTAAACTATGGCTACACCTTC CASSPGAVNYGYTF